The rows below give T cell receptor beta chains drawn from one sample of a study of OX40 agonist ivuxolimab in advanced cancers. Sequencing used immunoSEQ multiplex PCR; TCRdb keeps in-frame clones, though not all of them. There are approximately 47,000 clones in the sample; around nine tenths occur only once, and 1.5% to 2% lies in the top ten. The sample in question was CD4+ or CD8+ T cells sorted from blood, obtained in a trial of the OX40 agonist ivuxolimab. The receptors shown here come from an adult with an advanced solid tumor such as melanoma, head and neck, liver or kidney cancer. The CDR3 runs from the conserved cysteine through the conserved F or W. D genes are given only for firm matches. A clone size is listed for some rows: how often the clone was seen (once, few, many), or a class if it is expanded.

-	TRBV6-6	TRBJ2-3	15	-	TGTGCCAGCAGTTCCAGTTACAGAGCCACGGATACGCAGTATTTT	CASSSSYRATDTQYF
-	TRBV4-3	TRBJ2-7	17	TRBD2	TGCGCCAGCAGCCAAAGACTAGCGGGAGGTTTACCCTACGAGCAGTACTTC	CASSQRLAGGLPYEQYF
-	TRBV5-3	TRBJ2-5	11	TRBD2	TGTGCCAGTAGCGGGGTCGAGACCCAGTACTTC	CASSGVETQYF
-	TRBV13	TRBJ2-3	15	TRBD2	TGTGCCAGCAGCTTCGGACTAGCGGGCACAGATACGCAGTATTTT	CASSFGLAGTDTQYF
-	TRBV6-1	TRBJ2-3	14	-	TGTGCCAGCACCAGGAGCAGGGTGGCAGATACGCAGTATTTT	CASTRSRVADTQYF
-	TRBV11-2	TRBJ1-1	13	-	TGTGCCAGCAGCCCCGTTTCAAACACTGAAGCTTTCTTT	CASSPVSNTEAFF
-	TRBV5-6	TRBJ2-7	15	-	TGTGCCAGCAGCCAGTCGGGTCGGGGAACCTACGAGCAGTACTTC	CASSQSGRGTYEQYF
few	TRBV2	TRBJ1-4	15	-	TGTGCCAGCAGTTACACAGGGACAACTAATGAAAAACTGTTTTTT	CASSYTGTTNEKLFF
-	TRBV6-5	TRBJ2-7	13	TRBD1	TGTGCCAGCAGTTACTCGACAGGGTACGAGCAGTACTTC	CASSYSTGYEQYF
-	TRBV7-3	TRBJ2-1	16	TRBD2	TGTGCCAGCAGCCCCCTAGCGGGAGGGCCGAGAAATGAGCAGTTCTTC	CASSPLAGGPRNEQFF
-	TRBV6-1	TRBJ1-3	16	TRBD1	TGTGCCAGCAGTGGCCACAGGGGTAGCTCTGGAAACACCATATATTTT	CASSGHRGSSGNTIYF
-	TRBV25-1	TRBJ2-3	14	-	TGTGCCAGCAGTGATGGGACTCTCACAGATACGCAGTATTTT	CASSDGTLTDTQYF
once	TRBV7-3	TRBJ2-1	17	-	TGTGCCAGCAGCATGGCCCCCATGGACCGCTCCTACAATGAGCAGTTCTTC	CASSMAPMDRSYNEQFF
-	TRBV27	TRBJ2-1	15	-	TGTGCCAGCAGTTTAGAACCCCTGGGGGTCTATGAGCAGTTCTTC	CASSLEPLGVYEQFF
-	TRBV7-9	TRBJ2-5	12	-	TGTGCCAGCAGACTCTACTTCGGGACCCAGTACTTC	CASRLYFGTQYF
-	TRBV30	TRBJ2-7	14	-	TGTGCCTGGAAGTGGGCCGGCAGTTCCTACGAGCAGTACTTC	CAWKWAGSSYEQYF
-	TRBV7-9	TRBJ2-7	17	TRBD2	TGTGCCAGCAGCTTAGTTCCCACTAGCGGGCCTTCCTACGAGCAGTACTTC	CASSLVPTSGPSYEQYF
-	TRBV7-6	TRBJ2-6	17	TRBD1	TGTGCCAGCAGCTTGAGGCAGGGGGCGTCTGGGGCCAACGTCCTGACTTTC	CASSLRQGASGANVLTF
-	TRBV11-2	TRBJ2-2	13	-	TGTGCCAGCAGGGACACGAACACCGGGGAGCTGTTTTTT	CASRDTNTGELFF
-	TRBV30	TRBJ1-2	14	-	TGTGCCTGGAGTGTAGGCGTCGGACCGGATGGCTACACCTTC	CAWSVGVGPDGYTF
once	TRBV21-1	TRBJ2-7	18	-	TGTGCCAGCAGCACAAAGACTGGACTAGCGGGTTACCTTTACGAGCAGTACTTC	CASSTKTGLAGYLYEQYF
-	TRBV7-8	TRBJ1-1	12	-	TGTGCCAGCAGCTTAGCGGCAGGTGAAGCTTTCTTT	CASSLAAGEAFF
-	TRBV7-2	TRBJ2-7	14	-	TGTGCCAGCAGTCCGGGACACCAACACTACGAGCAGTACTTC	CASSPGHQHYEQYF
-	TRBV7-9	TRBJ2-7	14	TRBD1	TGTGCCAGCAGCCCGTATGACAGGGCCTACGAGCAGTACTTC	CASSPYDRAYEQYF
-	TRBV11-1	TRBJ2-1	18	-	TGTGCCAGCAGCTTAGTTAGTGGGGGACTTAGCTCCTACAATGAGCAGTTCTTC	CASSLVSGGLSSYNEQFF
-	TRBV13	TRBJ2-7	14	TRBD1	TGTGCCAGCAGCTTAGTAGGGGGCCGCGACGAGCAGTACTTC	CASSLVGGRDEQYF
-	TRBV2	TRBJ2-1	16	TRBD2	TGTGCCAGCAGTGAATTGGCTAGCGGGGGGGCCTCTGAGCAGTTCTTC	CASSELASGGASEQFF
few	TRBV4-2	TRBJ1-5	16	-	TGTGCCAGCAGCCAAGATTACAGGGAGGGAAATCAGCCCCAGCATTTT	CASSQDYREGNQPQHF
-	TRBV2	TRBJ2-3	13	-	TGTGCCAGCAGTGATAGATGGTTAGATACGCAGTATTTT	CASSDRWLDTQYF
-	TRBV6-1	TRBJ2-1	15	-	TGTGCCAGCAGTGAAGTGGGGGCGAAGTGGGATGAGCAGTTCTTC	CASSEVGAKWDEQFF
-	TRBV5-1	TRBJ2-7	13	TRBD1	TGCGCCAGCAGCTTGGGGAACAGGGGCGAGCAGTACTTC	CASSLGNRGEQYF
-	TRBV6-1	TRBJ1-1	14	TRBD1	TGTGCCAGCAGAGATGGAGACAGGGTTAATGAAGCTTTCTTT	CASRDGDRVNEAFF
-	TRBV7-2	TRBJ2-7	14	-	TGTGCCAGCACCCGCCTGCAGGCTAGCTACGAGCAGTACTTC	CASTRLQASYEQYF
-	TRBV27	TRBJ2-7	12	TRBD2	TGTGCCAGCAGTCGGGAGGGCCACGAGCAGTACTTC	CASSREGHEQYF
-	TRBV19	TRBJ2-4	14	-	TGTGCCAGTAGGGCACCTGGGGGCAAAAACATTCAGTACTTC	CASRAPGGKNIQYF
-	TRBV29-1	TRBJ1-2	13	-	TGCAGCGTCCTTCCTGGCGACGGTAGGGGCTACACCTTC	CSVLPGDGRGYTF
-	TRBV5-4	TRBJ2-1	13	-	TGTGCCAGCAGCTTTTTCAGTAGTAATGAGCAGTTCTTC	CASSFFSSNEQFF
-	TRBV5-5	TRBJ2-2	16	-	TGTGCCAGCAGCTTGGTTGGGGGCACGGCTACCGGGGAGCTGTTTTTT	CASSLVGGTATGELFF
-	TRBV2	TRBJ1-2	16	-	TGTGCCAGCAGTGAATGGCTCTCCCAGGGACGGAGTGGCTACACCTTC	CASSEWLSQGRSGYTF
-	TRBV5-1	TRBJ2-5	15	-	TGCGCCAGCAGCTTGGCGGTTTCTAGACAAGAGACCCAGTACTTC	CASSLAVSRQETQYF
-	TRBV13	TRBJ2-5	15	-	TGTGCCAGCAGCCGCATGATTGACAGGCAAGAGACCCAGTACTTC	CASSRMIDRQETQYF
-	TRBV9	TRBJ2-1	13	-	TGTGCCAGCAGCGTAGGAGCACCCAATGAGCAGTTCTTC	CASSVGAPNEQFF
-	TRBV5-1	TRBJ1-3	18	TRBD1	TGCGCCAGCAGCCGCGAGGCGGGACAGGGAATGCCCGGAAACACCATATATTTT	CASSREAGQGMPGNTIYF
-	TRBV7-9	TRBJ1-2	15	-	TGTGCCAGCAGCCCAAGAGGGGGGTTAAACTATGGCTACACCTTC	CASSPRGGLNYGYTF
-	TRBV5-1	TRBJ1-1	14	TRBD1	TGCGCCAGCAGCTTCCAGGGGGCAGGGACTGAAGCTTTCTTT	CASSFQGAGTEAFF
-	TRBV15	TRBJ2-7	14	-	TGTGCCACCAGCAGAGATCTGGCAGGGGAACGCCAGTACTTC	CATSRDLAGERQYF
-	TRBV27	TRBJ2-1	17	TRBD1	TGTGCCAGCAGTTTAGGGACAGGGGGCGGTTCCTACAATGAGCAGTTCTTC	CASSLGTGGGSYNEQFF
-	TRBV5-1	TRBJ1-2	13	-	TGCGCCAGCAGCCAATCCCAGGGGTATGGCTACACCTTC	CASSQSQGYGYTF
-	TRBV18	TRBJ1-4	15	-	TGTGCCAGCTCACCGAGTGGACAGCCGAATGAAAAACTGTTTTTT	CASSPSGQPNEKLFF
once	TRBV5-1	TRBJ2-7	17	TRBD1	TGCGCCAGCAGCTTGGGTTGGGACAGGGCCCTATCTAACGAGCAGTACTTC	CASSLGWDRALSNEQYF
once	TRBV6-4	TRBJ1-2	15	TRBD1	TGTGCCAGCAGAGCCGGGACAGGGGCTAACTATGGCTACACCTTC	CASRAGTGANYGYTF
once	TRBV20-1	TRBJ1-1	10	-	TGCAGTGGTGGGACATCTGAAGCTTTCTTT	CSGGTSEAFF
-	TRBV19	TRBJ1-5	12	-	TGTGCCAGTACCCTACCCAATCAGCCCCAGCATTTT	CASTLPNQPQHF
-	TRBV15	TRBJ1-2	12	-	TGTGCCACCAGCGAGGGATTTGGTGGCTACACCTTC	CATSEGFGGYTF
-	TRBV11-2	TRBJ2-1	15	TRBD2	TGTGCCAGCAGCATCCAGCCCAGCGGGAGTGATGAGCAGTTCTTC	CASSIQPSGSDEQFF